Below are 2 T cell receptor beta chains sequenced from a single sample in a study of regulatory T cells in long-lasting Graves disease. Arm-PCR of CDR3 regions and iRepertoire HTBI primers were used to build TCR beta libraries. TCRdb analysed the multiplex PCR reads with MiXCR anew, one entry per CDR3 protein. The sample has 650,000 to 700,000 distinct CDR3 sequences, around 32% seen once; the top ten hold about 42%. Time point specified: persistent/refractory GD, antithyroid drugs over 5 years with positive TRAb. Following extraction of RNA from PBMCs, that RNA was used to make the TCR library. Sequencing was performed on peripheral blood mononuclear cells (PBMCs), taken when the disease was refractory, from a patient treated with antithyroid drugs. Every receptor here comes from a female donor with Graves disease.

The table lists this clonotype with a few counts. The V call is TRBV7-2, the J call TRBJ1-2; no clear D gene. CDR3 length equals 14 residues. The V gene lost 4 bases and the J gene lost 7 bases, with 16 bases spanning the gap. CDR1 and CDR2 from the germline V gene are SGHTA and FQGNSA. CDR3 in amino acids: CASSSLTSLSGYTF. In DNA form, the CDR3 reads TGTGCCAGCAGCTCCCTAACTAGTCTCTCTGGCTACACCTTC.

A word on this clonotype: Relative to the germline gene, one junction end is altered; a read error may explain this. This rearrangement joins TRBV7-2 to TRBJ1-1; D may be TRBD1 (6 bases). CDR3 length: 16 amino acids. CDR1 is SGHTA and CDR2 is FQGNSA in the germline V gene. DNA for the CDR3: TGTGCCAGCAGCTTCCCCCCGGGACAATTAAACACTGAAGCTCTCTTT. This sequence encodes CASSFPPGQLNTEALF.